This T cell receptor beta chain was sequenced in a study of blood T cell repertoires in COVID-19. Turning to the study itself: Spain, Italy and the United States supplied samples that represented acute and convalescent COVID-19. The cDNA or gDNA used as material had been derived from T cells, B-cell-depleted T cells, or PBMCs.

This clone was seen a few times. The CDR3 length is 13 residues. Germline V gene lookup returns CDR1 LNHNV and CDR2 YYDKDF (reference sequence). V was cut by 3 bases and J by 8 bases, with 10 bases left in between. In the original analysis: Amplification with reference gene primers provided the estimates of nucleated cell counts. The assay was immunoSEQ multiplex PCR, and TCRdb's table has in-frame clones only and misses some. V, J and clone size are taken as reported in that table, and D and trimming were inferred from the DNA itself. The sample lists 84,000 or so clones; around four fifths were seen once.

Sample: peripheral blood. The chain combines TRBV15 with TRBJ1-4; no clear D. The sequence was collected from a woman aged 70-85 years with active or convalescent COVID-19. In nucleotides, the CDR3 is TGTGCCACCAGCAGGGGAGGTCAAGAAAAACTGTTTTTT. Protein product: CATSRGGQEKLFF.